The following is a T cell receptor (beta chain) sequence with its context. Its antigen remains undetermined. No base quality information exists; no much larger clone differs at one position. The CDR3 covers 13 residues, taking in both the cysteine and the phenylalanine. The CDR3 DNA has 39 bases and is translated from base 1. The V end loses 3 bases and the J end loses 0 bases, and a stretch of 5 bases separates them. CDR1 LNHNV and CDR2 YYDKDF are derived from the germline V gene (reference sequence). Preparation of the library involved the immunoSEQ multiplex PCR assay. The multiplex PCR relied on a mix of 60 forward primers for TCR Vbeta segments and 13 reverse primers for TCR Jbeta segments. The CDR3 region of rearranged TCR beta genes was amplified from genomic DNA by a multiplex PCR assay. On the Illumina HiSeq System, the amplified TCR beta libraries were sequenced as 87-base-pair reads. As for the authors' bioinformatics: Across the 500 to 850 repertoires, a later analysis counted 80 million or so unique TCR beta chains, roughly 11 million of which were shared by at least two donors. Raw reads were error-corrected and collapsed into unique sequences by a nearest-neighbor algorithm in which closely related sequences were merged to remove PCR and sequencing errors. Alignment of CDR3 sequences to IMGT reference sequences was used to assign V, D and J gene segments. Each retained sequence needed at least a six-nucleotide match to both a V gene segment and a J gene segment. Rearrangements were classified as productive when the CDR3 lacked stop codons and remained in frame with V and J, and all other rearrangements were classified as non-productive. CDR3 was defined by IMGT convention, running from the second conserved V-encoded cysteine to the conserved J-encoded phenylalanine. The earlier analysis of 587 of the donors excluded any sequence lacking an unambiguous match to a single V gene segment. In an earlier analysis of around 590 of the donors, a V segment was called functional when productive rearrangements were above 56.7%, and segregating when the standard deviation between donors exceeded 5%. A statistical classification framework was built to diagnose cytomegalovirus status from the catalog of TCR beta chain sequences. In a later analysis, V and J genes were assigned by comparing TCR nucleotide sequences against IMGT/GENE-DB human TR gene sequences. The TCRdist pipeline was used in a later analysis to assign CDR3 sequences and most-parsimonious VDJ recombination scenarios. In a later analysis, each TCR beta chain was defined by its CDR3 amino acid sequence together with its V-gene family, and reads without a unique V-gene family were excluded. In a later analysis, 550 to 650 highly shared, low-generation-probability nucleotide sequences were removed to address suspected cross-contamination and a sequencing artifact. In a later analysis, a clonal expansion index was calculated for each public chain from normalized within-repertoire ranks of inferred template counts. In a later analysis, generation probabilities were computed using a VDJ recombination model fitted to out-of-frame rearrangements, and the results were checked against IGoR. In a later analysis, hypergeometric tests were used to score TCR-TCR, TCR-HLA and TCR-CMV co-occurrence, with a repertoire-size bias correction applied to TCR pairs. To estimate false discovery rates, a later analysis permuted the HLA or CMV assignments 20 times. In a later analysis, co-occurring TCRs were grouped with DBSCAN, and TCRdist sequence similarity was added when clustering was performed within HLA-allele-positive subsets. Repertoires with fewer than 30,000 or more than 120,000 public chains were left out of co-occurrence clustering, as were about 5 repertoires with anomalous nucleotide sharing. TCRdb took this table from immuneACCESS and kept in-frame rearrangements with V and J called. Such tables lack part of the clones; where checked against another copy, unresolved V genes explain under half of the gap, and the rest is unexplained. V, J and clone size reflect that table, while D and trimming were determined from the DNA. For this sample there are about 150,000 clones; nearly 80% appear just once. The ten top clones hold more than 10% of the sample.

This record comes from a study of cytomegalovirus exposure and HLA in healthy donors (dated by TCRdb to 2015 to 2018). Regarding the study in general: According to an earlier analysis of 450 to 650 of the donors, 150 million to 200 million T cells yielded 100 million or so unique TCR beta sequences and less than 300 Gb of sequence data. An early release that covered fewer than 750 HLA-typed donors contained approximately 300 gigabases of sequencing data and around 85 million unique TCR sequences. Among the approximately 420 genotyped donors, 75% to 90% belonged to the genetic ancestry cluster associated with self-reported Caucasian donors. The aim of the study was to test whether cataloging public T cell receptors could identify signatures of past pathogen exposure. The study used immunosequencing to profile the T cell repertoires of several hundred subjects and linked those repertoires to cytomegalovirus serostatus. Besides the first cohort of 500 to 700 subjects, a separate validation cohort made up of around 120 different subjects was used. High-throughput TCR immunosequencing, statistical association of individual TCRs with disease status, and machine learning were combined to predict cytomegalovirus infection status. In a later analysis, previously published TCR beta repertoires from 500 to 750 donors were re-analyzed and high-resolution HLA genotyping was added so that TCR occurrence patterns could be studied. Rather than drawing on any new phenotypic data, the later analysis identified candidate immune exposures from TCR beta sequences and the way those sequences occurred across donors. To decide whether each TCR beta V gene segment behaved as functional or pseudogenic, an earlier analysis of fewer than 750 of the donors relied on high-throughput TCR beta sequencing. Alongside the repertoire data, information on donor age, sex, ethnicity and CMV serostatus was compiled. In a later genetic analysis, genome-wide SNP genotypes for about three fifths of the roughly 670 donors were used, and that subset was treated as a discovery cohort. All discovery cohort repertoires had been generated using a single sequencing platform. HLA typing covered class I and class II loci at four-digit resolution. Typing coverage varied by locus: roughly 629-640 donors for A, B, C, DRB1 and DQB1; approximately 560 for DQA1; over 600 for DPA1; around 490 for DPB1. Roughly five DR-DQ haplotypes were handled as single units for association and clustering because linkage in the cohort was strong. Across 300 to 500 genotyped donors of the cohort, an average of approximately 220,000 unique TCR beta nucleotide sequences per donor were sequenced, and 15% to 20% of those sequences were non-productive.

The cohort was made up of roughly 670 healthy bone marrow donors. All cohort members were sampled while nominally healthy, although unrecorded immune exposures were likely present. The donor was CMV seropositive and belonged to the group of more than 250 seropositive cohort members. A peripheral blood sample was collected from each donor, and TCR beta sequencing was performed on peripheral blood mononuclear cells. The Qiagen DNeasy Blood Extraction Kit was used to extract genomic DNA from the blood cell samples. General conclusions and limits of the study: When HLA alleles, especially DR and DQ, strongly co-occurred, TCR associations were difficult to assign to individual alleles. Presence/absence analyses assumed roughly uniform sequencing depth across donors, an assumption that may not hold. According to the authors, the approach could potentially be generalized to other disease states and immunological phenotypes. The classifier was reported to diagnose cytomegalovirus status with high specificity and sensitivity in both the original and validation cohorts. In a later analysis, HLA-associated TCR beta chains showed more clonal expansion and lower generation probabilities than non-associated chains that were equally common. In an earlier analysis of more than 450 of the donors, most TCR beta V segments were observed in productive rearrangements about 87% or about 30% of the time, broadly matching IMGT annotations. Some IMGT-functional V segments, including TRBV6-2 and TRBV6-3, could not be told apart with the 87-base-pair reads, so those segments were excluded. HLA typing was unavailable for some donors at each locus, so association tests used only the typed subset. In a later analysis, the rate of TCR association differed among HLA loci, with DRB1 alleles having the most associated TCRs and HLA-C alleles having the fewest. A group of highly shared sequence variants was considered likely to be a technical artifact of the sequencing pipeline. Some 15 rarely observed V segments, including chromosome 9 orphons, were excluded from the earlier analysis of several hundred of the donors because counts were too low. A total of fewer than 200 TCR beta chains were listed by the study as associated with cytomegalovirus. CMV serostatus was the only immune exposure information available for the cohort. A later analysis reported that several top co-occurrence clusters appeared linked to parvovirus B19, influenza, CMV and Epstein-Barr virus. A few of the identified cytomegalovirus-associated TCR beta chains were confirmed in vitro to be specific for cytomegalovirus antigens. A later genetic analysis reported fewer N-insertions in productive TCRs among donors in an Asian-associated ancestry cluster than the approximately 700-donor mean. A further reported finding was that TCR beta sequences accurately predicted the HLA-A and HLA-B alleles for most subjects in the first cohort. The cohort was sequenced for TCR beta chains only, and without alpha or paired-chain data the features that could be detected were limited. Linkage disequilibrium might explain the correlated functional status among segregating V segments, but an unknown experimental factor could not be ruled out. A later analysis found that most CMV-associated TCR beta chains appeared HLA-restricted, with HLA associations seemingly driven largely by CMV exposure. A later genetic analysis associated a missense DCLRE1C variant with V-gene and J-gene trimming of TCR beta chains, and an independent cohort replicated the association. Most TCR sequences were seen in very few donors, while some public TCRs were found in many individuals. In a later analysis, around 15,000 TCR beta sequences were associated with specific HLA alleles at a false discovery rate of 0.05.

The source of this sequence is a man younger than 40 in good health and CMV-seropositive. The V gene is TRBV15 and the J gene is TRBJ1-1; the D gene cannot be named for sure. The sequenced material came from PBMCs. The CDR3 reads CATSRTMNTEAFF. The sequence in DNA is TGTGCCACCAGCAGGACTATGAACACTGAAGCTTTCTTT.